This T cell receptor beta chain was recorded in a study of blood T cells in healthy people across ages. CDR3 length equals 15 residues. Germline V lookup: CDR1 SQVTM, CDR2 ANQGSEA. Losses at the gene ends were 7 bases for V and 7 bases for J; bases not matched to a gene: 15. The authors ran a second PCR of roughly 6 to 12 cycles using a sample-barcoded 5' primer and a J-beta primer mix. MiXCR, applied by TCRdb to the 5' RACE reads, yields one record per CDR3 protein. The data hold 1 million or so distinct CDR3 sequences, with around 27% observed a single time. As regards this clonotype: The target antigen is unknown.

Study conclusions and caveats: Age advanced and TCR beta diversity per million T cells fell, roughly linearly.

The same sample was also used in a study of T cells of mothers and their children.

Sequencing was carried out using blood. The chain carries TRBV29-1 and TRBJ2-1, with 8 bases lining up with TRBD2. The clonotype originates from a girl aged 2 to 10 in good health. This CDR3 is CSGDTSGTSPNEQFF. CDR3 nucleotide sequence: TGCAGCGGTGACACTAGCGGTACGTCCCCTAATGAGCAGTTCTTC.